The clone carrying this T cell receptor (beta chain) has only one observation. Its antigen is still unknown. This sample is drawn from a study of vaccination effects on CD4 cells after COVID-19. The wider study: The participants, recipients of two vaccine doses, got either BNT162b2 or mRNA-1273.

Under the ViraFEST assay, PBMC were stimulated with viral peptide pools so that antigen-specific CD4+ T cells expanded. Sequencing was performed afterwards. Having been cultured for 10 days, the cells underwent CD4+ T cell isolation. The infection with SARS-CoV-2 (confirmed by PCR) occurred in this person between March and December 2020. Days 3 and 7 saw half the medium replaced with IL-2 medium. The study's findings and limits: Substantial clonal contraction characterized both infection- and vaccine-induced clones late after vaccination. The study, lacking early post-infection timepoints, had few convalescent patients.

Sequencing was performed with immunoSEQ multiplex PCR; in TCRdb, only in-frame clones are kept and a portion is missing. The sample consists of some 24,000 clones, less than 85% of them appearing once. V shed 4 bases, J shed 2 bases, and the junction held 2 bases outside the gene matches. This CDR3 contains 14 residues. Looked up from germline, CDR1 is SGHNT and CDR2 is YYREEE (reference sequence). This rearrangement joins TRBV5-4 to TRBJ2-1; 8 bases line up with TRBD2. The clonotype comes from a human donor who had a prior SARS-CoV-2 infection. The starting material was CD4+ T cells from PBMCs cultured with SARS-CoV-2 spike peptides, obtained before COVID-19 vaccination. The CDR3 sequence: CASSQGLAYNEQFF. The CDR3, as DNA: TGTGCCAGCAGCCAGGGACTAGCCTACAATGAGCAGTTCTTC.